The 5 T cell receptor beta chains reported below all come from one sample, sequenced in a study of T-cell reconstitution after alpha-beta-depleted transplantation in children. TCRbeta library preparation incorporated unique molecular identifiers. TCRdb passed the PCR reads through MiXCR, listing each CDR3 protein once. The sample contains about 640,000 distinct CDR3 sequences, 16% of which appear only once. The sequencing here drew on PBMCs from the stem cell graft donor, taken from the stem cell graft. Receptors were obtained from a human donor who donated a stem cell graft to a child with acute myeloid leukemia.

The chain combines TRBV4-1 with TRBJ2-1, with D perhaps TRBD1 (8 bases). Trimming stripped 4 bases from V and 8 bases from J, with 18 bases between. The CDR3 sequence is 15 residues long. Germline CDR1 reads MGHRA; CDR2 reads YSYEKL. CDR3 amino acids: CASSPGGQERDEQFF. In DNA, the CDR3 is TGCGCCAGCAGCCCGGGGGGACAGGAACGGGATGAGCAGTTCTTC.

V and J are TRBV24-1 and TRBJ2-5; weak D call: TRBD1 (6 bases). This CDR3 has 15 amino acids. The germline V gene encodes CDR1 KGHDR and CDR2 SFDVKD. V was clipped by 3 bases and J by 4 bases, with 14 bases between them. The CDR3 loop reads CATSDPQGSGETQYF. The CDR3, as DNA: TGTGCCACCAGTGATCCCCAGGGGAGTGGAGAGACCCAGTACTTC.

This clonotype appeared many times. The CDR3 DNA sequence: TGCAGTGCTGAGAGGGGGCGCAACGAGCAGTACTTC. Translating gives CSAERGRNEQYF. This sequence joins TRBV20-1 and TRBJ2-7; 7 bases fit TRBD1. This CDR3 contains 12 residues. Germline V CDR1 and CDR2: DFQATT, SNEGSKA (reference sequence). V trimming: 5 bases; J trimming: 5 bases; junction bases outside the gene matches: 6.

Many counts were recorded for this clonotype. The chain combines TRBV29-1 with TRBJ1-1; TRBD1 aligns across 8 bases. The CDR3 spans 15 residues. V lost 4 bases and J lost 3; bases outside the gene matches: 10. Germline V lookup: CDR1 SQVTM, CDR2 ANQGSEA. CDR3 nucleotide sequence: TGCAGCGTTGTCGGTGGACAGGGTGGATACACTGAAGCTTTCTTT. It translates to CSVVGGQGGYTEAFF.

V is TRBV20-1 and J is TRBJ1-5; unclear D gene. Trimming left V 6 bases short and J 2 bases short, with 17 bases between. The CDR3 spans 15 residues. Germline V lookup: CDR1 DFQATT, CDR2 SNEGSKA (reference sequence). The CDR3 nucleotides are TGCAGTGCAACCTCCGGGGTCCGCGGCAATCAGCCCCAGCATTTT. Translated: CSATSGVRGNQPQHF.